Listed below are T cell receptor beta chains from one sample, sequenced in a study of STAT5B mutations in CD4+ large granular lymphocyte leukemia. Profiled with immunoSEQ multiplex PCR; TCRdb holds only in-frame clones, not every one. Of tens of thousands of clones in the sample, roughly 85% were seen once. The material sequenced was CD4+ T cells from blood buffy coats. Receptors originate from a human donor in good health. Both conserved end residues are part of each CDR3. Clone size is not always given. Where it is, it says once, few, many or a class for expanded clones.

J,size,V,CDR3
TRBJ1-6,few,TRBV6-6,CASLAHDNSPLHF
TRBJ2-5,NA,TRBV4-2,CASSLHRTAQETQYF
TRBJ2-7,once,TRBV5-1,CASSFGSGGFSYEQYF
TRBJ2-3,NA,TRBV29-1,CSASLAGGADTQYF
TRBJ1-6,NA,TRBV11-3,CASSLDGSSYNSPLHF
TRBJ2-7,NA,TRBV18,CASSRDLSSSYEQYF
TRBJ2-2,NA,TRBV7-3,CASSLGHSNTGELFF
TRBJ2-7,NA,TRBV12-5,CASGLVRRGSYEQYF
TRBJ1-2,few,TRBV7-9,CASGGGGYTF
TRBJ2-7,once,TRBV5-1,CASSLGPLGYEQYF
TRBJ2-7,NA,TRBV7-9,CASSKDPTYEQYF